This passage covers 25 T cell receptor beta chains from one sample sequenced in a study of CD8 T cells in Susac syndrome. RNA, at about 0.45 to 1 ug, was reverse transcribed with random hexamers. TCRdb analysed the immunoSEQ multiplex PCR reads with MiXCR anew, one entry per CDR3 protein. In the table there are 150,000 to 200,000 distinct CDR3 sequences, approximately 95% of which are singletons. The sample taken for sequencing was CD4+ T cells from PBMCs. These receptors were taken from a human donor in good health.

V is TRBV24-1 and J is TRBJ2-5; 8 nucleotides agree with TRBD1. V dropped 4 bases and J dropped 2; count of bases not matched to a gene: 5. The CDR3 runs 15 residues. Germline assignment: CDR1 KGHDR and CDR2 SFDVKD. The CDR3 DNA is TGTGCCACCAGTGACCGGACAGGGCCGCAAGAGACCCAGTACTTC. Translation gives CATSDRTGPQETQYF.

This chain connects TRBV6-6 to TRBJ1-2; D unclear. Trimming cost V 7 bases and J 4 bases, with 13 bases left between them. Germline V gene sequence: CDR1 MNHNY, CDR2 SVGAGI (reference sequence). CDR3 length: 13 residues. CDR3 in DNA: TGTGCCAGCACTTCCACGTCCGTCTATGGCTACACCTTC. Encoded protein: CASTSTSVYGYTF.

The chain combines TRBV28 with TRBJ2-7, with D maybe TRBD2 (5 bases). The length of the CDR3 is 13 residues. The germline CDR1 and CDR2 sequences are MDHEN and SYDVKM. Trimming removed 8 bases at V and 2 bases at J, with 13 bases between. CDR3 bases: TGTGCCAGCGGTCAGCGGCAGACCTACGAGCAGTACTTC. Residues: CASGQRQTYEQYF.

The chain couples TRBV18 to TRBJ2-5, with TRBD1 as a possible D gene (5 bases). The length of the CDR3 is 15 residues. Trimming cost V 6 bases and J 1 base, with 15 bases left between them. Looked up from germline, CDR1 is KGHSH and CDR2 is LQKENI. CDR3 nucleotide sequence: TGTGCCAGCTCCCGGTCGTGGGGCGGCCAAGAGACCCAGTACTTC. Translated, it gives CASSRSWGGQETQYF.

The chain carries TRBV29-1 and TRBJ2-1; TRBD2 might be the D (6 bases). The CDR3 is 14 amino acids. Trimming shortened V by 3 bases and J by 2 bases, and 11 bases separated the two germline ends. Germline V gene lookup returns CDR1 SQVTM and CDR2 ANQGSEA. The CDR3 here is CSVDGGPTYNEQFF. CDR3 in DNA: TGCAGCGTTGACGGGGGACCAACCTACAATGAGCAGTTCTTC.

The rearrangement links TRBV29-1 to TRBJ2-7; perhaps TRBD2 as D (5 bases). CDR3 length: 12 residues. CDR1 is SQVTM and CDR2 is ANQGSEA in the germline V gene. V was clipped by 5 bases and J by 2 bases, with 10 bases between them. The CDR3: CSVRTEPYEQYF. The CDR3 DNA reads TGCAGCGTTCGGACTGAACCCTACGAGCAGTACTTC.

This sequence joins TRBV7-2 and TRBJ2-3, with D perhaps TRBD2 (5 bases). V was shortened by 2 bases and J by 4 bases, with 10 bases between the two germline ends. Germline CDR1 reads SGHTA; CDR2 reads FQGNSA. The CDR3 consists of 14 residues. The CDR3: CASSLTRASDTQYF. As DNA, the CDR3 is TGTGCCAGCAGCTTAACGCGGGCCTCAGATACGCAGTATTTT.

This chain joins TRBV30 and TRBJ1-2, with unresolved D. Germline lookup yields CDR1 GTSNPN and CDR2 SVGIG (reference sequence). The CDR3 contains 13 residues. Trimming removed 4 bases from V and 2 bases from J, with 11 bases in between. In nucleotides, the CDR3 is TGTGCCTGGACCAGTCAGTTGAACTATGGCTACACCTTC. Encoded protein: CAWTSQLNYGYTF.

This chain uses TRBV2 with TRBJ2-7, with D tentatively TRBD1 or TRBD2 (5 bases each). There are 10 residues in the CDR3. Germline-derived CDR1 and CDR2 are SNHLY and FYNNEI. Between the trimmed V and J ends, which lost 8 bases and 3 bases, there was a span of 5 bases. This CDR3 is CASGGYEQYF. In DNA, the CDR3 is TGTGCCAGCGGGGGCTACGAGCAGTACTTC.

This chain uses TRBV29-1 with TRBJ2-1; TRBD2 agrees at 16 bases. This CDR3 is 17 amino acids long. Per germline, CDR1 SQVTM and CDR2 ANQGSEA. Trimming at V came to 7 bases and at J to 2 bases, leaving 8 bases not matched to a gene. CDR3 protein: CSAQAGTSGRAYNEQFF. The CDR3 nucleotides are TGCAGCGCCCAGGCCGGGACTAGCGGGAGGGCCTACAATGAGCAGTTCTTC.

V gene TRBV29-1 combines with J gene TRBJ1-1, with 7 bases fitting TRBD1. The V gene's germline CDR1 is SQVTM and CDR2 ANQGSEA. The CDR3 contains 14 residues. CDR3 protein: CTSSRGGGITEAFF. CDR3 in DNA: TGCACCTCTTCCCGAGGGGGCGGGATCACTGAAGCTTTCTTT.

V is TRBV29-1 and J is TRBJ2-7; a weak D match, TRBD1 (5 bases). Germline-derived CDR1 and CDR2 are SQVTM and ANQGSEA. V was pared by 3 bases and J by 0 bases, with 9 bases between. The CDR3 has 13 amino acids. The CDR3 sequence: CSVEGQSSYEQYF. Here the CDR3 DNA reads TGCAGCGTTGAGGGGCAGAGCTCCTACGAGCAGTACTTC.

A single count supports this clonotype. J is TRBJ2-1 and V is TRBV5-1, with D perhaps given as TRBD1 or TRBD2 (5 bases each). V was trimmed by 3 bases and J by 9 bases, leaving 16 bases between them. The CDR3 is 14 amino acids. Germline CDR1 and CDR2: SGHRS and YFSETQ. The CDR3 region is CASSWGSSRGEQFF. CDR3 in DNA: TGCGCCAGCAGCTGGGGGTCATCCCGAGGTGAGCAGTTCTTC.

The chain carries TRBV6-5 and TRBJ2-1, with a tentative D call TRBD2 (6 bases). The CDR3 length is 15 residues. In germline, CDR1 is MNHEY, CDR2 SVGAGI. V lost 6 bases to trimming and J lost 3 bases, with 15 bases between them. CDR3 region: CASSPEGLSYNEQFF. As DNA, the CDR3 is TGTGCCAGCAGCCCAGAGGGACTCAGCTACAATGAGCAGTTCTTC.

The J gene is TRBJ2-3, the V gene TRBV20-1, with 15 positions matching TRBD2. Looked up from germline, CDR1 is DFQATT and CDR2 is SNEGSKA (reference sequence). This CDR3 is 15 amino acids long. Germline trimming cut 6 bases from V and 4 bases from J; bases unmatched to any gene: 5. CDR3 DNA: TGCAGTGCCGCTAGGACTAGCGGGAGGGCAGATACGCAGTATTTT. Its protein is CSAARTSGRADTQYF.

The chain's CDR3 is CASSIGRDSGNTIYF. CDR3 sequence (DNA): TGTGCCAGCAGCATAGGCAGAGACTCTGGAAACACCATATATTTT. The chain has TRBV7-2 and TRBJ1-3; D is uncertain. Deletions cut 5 bases from V and 0 bases from J, with 11 bases between. Germline V gene lookup returns CDR1 SGHTA and CDR2 FQGNSA. The CDR3 covers 15 residues.

The genes are TRBV28 and TRBJ2-1; perhaps D is TRBD1 or TRBD2 (6 bases each). The CDR3 is 16 residues long. V was trimmed by 6 bases and J by 0 bases, leaving 15 bases between them. The germline CDR1 and CDR2 sequences are MDHEN and SYDVKM. The CDR3 loop is CASRYLGGGSYNEQFF. Written as DNA, the CDR3 is TGTGCCAGCAGGTATCTGGGGGGCGGCTCCTACAATGAGCAGTTCTTC.

This chain connects TRBV3-1 to TRBJ2-1; D unclear. The V and J ends lost 1 base and 6 bases respectively, with 7 bases between them. This CDR3 is built from 13 residues. Germline CDR1 is LGHDT and CDR2 is YNNKEL (reference sequence). The CDR3 reads CASSQGPGNEQFF. DNA of the CDR3: TGTGCCAGCAGCCAAGGGCCGGGCAATGAGCAGTTCTTC.

This chain links TRBV24-1 with TRBJ2-1; 11 positions agree with TRBD2. The V gene end was trimmed by 3 bases and the J gene end by 5 bases; junction bases not matched to a gene: 8. The CDR3 sequence is 17 residues long. Germline V gene sequence: CDR1 KGHDR, CDR2 SFDVKD. The CDR3 bases are TGTGCCACCAGTGATGGGACTAGCGGAGGGTCCCACAATGAGCAGTTCTTC. It encodes CATSDGTSGGSHNEQFF.

This chain joins TRBV12-3 or TRBV12-4 and TRBJ2-1; weak D call: TRBD2 (5 bases). V shed 5 bases and J shed 2 bases, with 16 bases lying between them. The CDR3 runs to 16 residues. The CDR3 DNA reads TGTGCCAGCAGTCCGATCACTAGAAGGCCCTACAATGAGCAGTTCTTC. Its protein product is CASSPITRRPYNEQFF.

This rearrangement joins TRBV27 to TRBJ2-7; no clear D. CDR1 MNHEY and CDR2 SMNVEV come from the germline V gene (reference sequence). V was shortened by 5 bases and J by 3 bases, with 14 bases between the two germline ends. The CDR3 runs 14 residues. CDR3 in amino acids: CASSPRSEYYEQYF. CDR3 in DNA: TGTGCCAGCAGTCCACGGTCGGAGTACTACGAGCAGTACTTC.

This chain links TRBV24-1 with TRBJ2-1; D may match TRBD1 or TRBD2 (7 bases each). The germline V gene has CDR1 KGHDR and CDR2 SFDVKD. The CDR3 consists of 17 residues. V gave up 2 bases and J gave up 4 bases, with 17 bases separating them. The DNA for the CDR3 is TGTGCCACCAGTGATTCCCAGGGGGGAGGGCCGTACAATGAGCAGTTCTTC. As protein: CATSDSQGGGPYNEQFF.

This clonotype appeared a few times. V and J are TRBV6-5 and TRBJ1-3, with TRBD1 identical over 7 bases. The CDR3 loop spans 14 amino acids. Germline loops: CDR1 MNHEY, CDR2 SVGAGI. The V gene end was trimmed by 5 bases and the J gene end by 4 bases; junction bases not matched to a gene: 5. The CDR3 DNA follows: TGTGCCAGCAGTCGACAGGGAAGCGGAAACACCATATATTTT. Its protein is CASSRQGSGNTIYF.

V gene TRBV15 combines with J gene TRBJ1-4; D unclear. CDR1 and CDR2 (germline): LNHNV, YYDKDF (reference sequence). CDR3 size: 13 residues. Trimming removed 0 bases from V and 8 bases from J, with 7 bases in between. CDR3 nucleotides: TGTGCCACCAGCAGAGATCCCCGCGAAAAACTGTTTTTT. Translated, it gives CATSRDPREKLFF.

The rearrangement links TRBV6-1 to TRBJ1-5; D remains unclear. There are 10 residues in the CDR3. With 4 bases removed from V and 11 bases from J, the gap between germline ends came to 6 bases. Germline CDR1 is MNHNS and CDR2 is SASEGT. The CDR3 sequence is CASSGSAQHF. Here the CDR3 DNA reads TGTGCCAGCAGTGGATCAGCCCAGCATTTT.